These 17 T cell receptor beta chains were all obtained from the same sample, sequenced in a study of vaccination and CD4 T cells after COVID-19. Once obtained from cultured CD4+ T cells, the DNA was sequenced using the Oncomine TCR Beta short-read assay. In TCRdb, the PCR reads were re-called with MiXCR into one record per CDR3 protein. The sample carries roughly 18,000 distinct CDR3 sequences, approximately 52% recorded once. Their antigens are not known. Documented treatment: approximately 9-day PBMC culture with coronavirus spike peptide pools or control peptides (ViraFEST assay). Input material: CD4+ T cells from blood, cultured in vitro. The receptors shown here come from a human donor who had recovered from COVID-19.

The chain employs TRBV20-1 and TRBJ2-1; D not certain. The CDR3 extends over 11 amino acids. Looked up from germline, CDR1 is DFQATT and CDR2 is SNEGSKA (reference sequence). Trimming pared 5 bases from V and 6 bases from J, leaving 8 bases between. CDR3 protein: CSAAAINEQFF. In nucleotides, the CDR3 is TGCAGTGCTGCGGCGATCAATGAGCAGTTCTTC.

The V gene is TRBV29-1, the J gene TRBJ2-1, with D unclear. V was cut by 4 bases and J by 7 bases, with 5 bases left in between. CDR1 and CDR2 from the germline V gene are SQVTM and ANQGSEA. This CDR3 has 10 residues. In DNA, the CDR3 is TGCAGCGTTGCAGCGAATGAGCAGTTCTTC. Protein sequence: CSVAANEQFF.

The CDR3 sequence is CATSEGLFEGYTF. In nucleotides, the CDR3 is TGTGCCACCAGTGAGGGGCTCTTCGAGGGCTACACCTTC. V usage is TRBV24-1 and J usage is TRBJ1-2; weak D call: TRBD1 (5 bases). The V end lost 4 bases, the J end lost 8 bases, and 13 bases lay between the germline ends. CDR1 is KGHDR and CDR2 is SFDVKD in the germline V gene. CDR3 length equals 13 residues.

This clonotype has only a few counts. CDR3: CASSEALLKGGGNSPLHF. For the CDR3, the DNA is TGTGCCAGCAGTGAAGCTTTATTGAAGGGAGGCGGAAATTCACCCCTCCACTTT. The V and J genes are TRBV6-1 and TRBJ1-6; no definite D call. V was trimmed by 0 bases and J by 7 bases, leaving 19 bases between them. From germline, CDR1 is MNHNS and CDR2 SASEGT. The CDR3 is 18 residues long.

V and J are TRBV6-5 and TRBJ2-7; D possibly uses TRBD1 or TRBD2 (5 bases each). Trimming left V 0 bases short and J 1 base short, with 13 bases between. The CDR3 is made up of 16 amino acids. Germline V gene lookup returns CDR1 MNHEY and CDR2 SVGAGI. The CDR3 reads CASSYSPPGPSYEQYF. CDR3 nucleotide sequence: TGTGCCAGCAGTTACTCTCCGCCGGGACCGTCCTACGAGCAGTACTTC.

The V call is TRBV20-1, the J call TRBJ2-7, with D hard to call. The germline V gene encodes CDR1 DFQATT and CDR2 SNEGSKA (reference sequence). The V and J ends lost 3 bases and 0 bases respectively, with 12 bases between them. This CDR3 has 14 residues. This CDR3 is CSASSRYSSYEQYF. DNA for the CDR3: TGCAGTGCTAGCTCAAGATACAGCTCCTACGAGCAGTACTTC.

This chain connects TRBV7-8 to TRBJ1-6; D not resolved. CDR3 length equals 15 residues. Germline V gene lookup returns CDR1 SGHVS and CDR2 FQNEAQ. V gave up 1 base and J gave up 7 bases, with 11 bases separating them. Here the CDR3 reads CASSLDSYPNSPLHF. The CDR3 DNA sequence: TGTGCCAGCAGCTTAGACAGTTATCCAAATTCACCCCTCCACTTT.

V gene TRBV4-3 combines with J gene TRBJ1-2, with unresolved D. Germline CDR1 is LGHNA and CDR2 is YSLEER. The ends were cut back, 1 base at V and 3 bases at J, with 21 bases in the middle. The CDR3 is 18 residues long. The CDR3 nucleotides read TGCGCCAGCAGCCAAGGCTACGCGGCAGGCCGTGTGGACTATGGCTACACCTTC. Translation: CASSQGYAAGRVDYGYTF.

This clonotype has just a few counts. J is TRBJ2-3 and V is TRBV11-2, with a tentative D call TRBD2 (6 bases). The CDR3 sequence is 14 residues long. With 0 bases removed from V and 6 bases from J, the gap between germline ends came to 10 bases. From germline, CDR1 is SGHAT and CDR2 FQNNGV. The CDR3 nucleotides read TGTGCCAGCAGCTTAGATGGGGGGAGGGATACGCAGTATTTT. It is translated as CASSLDGGRDTQYF.

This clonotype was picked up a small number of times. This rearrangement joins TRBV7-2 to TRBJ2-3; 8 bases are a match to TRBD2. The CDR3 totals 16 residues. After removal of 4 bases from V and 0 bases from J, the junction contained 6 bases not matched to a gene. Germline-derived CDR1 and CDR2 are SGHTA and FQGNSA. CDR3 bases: TGTGCCAGCAGCTCACCTAGCGGGTCTAGCACAGATACGCAGTATTTT. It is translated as CASSSPSGSSTDTQYF. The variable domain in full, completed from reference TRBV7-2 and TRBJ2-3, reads GAGVSQSPSNKVTEKGKDVELRCDPISGHTALYWYRQSLGQGLEFLIYFQGNSAPDKSGLPSDRFSAERTGGSVSTLTIQRTQQEDSAVYLCASSSPSGSSTDTQYFGPGTRLTVL.

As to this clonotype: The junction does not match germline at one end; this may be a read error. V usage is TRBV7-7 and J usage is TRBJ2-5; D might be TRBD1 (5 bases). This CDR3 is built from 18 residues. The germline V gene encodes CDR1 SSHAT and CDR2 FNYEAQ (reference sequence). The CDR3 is CASSFGLGHKNYGETQYF. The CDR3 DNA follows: TGTGCTAGCAGCTTCGGTCTAGGACACAAAAATTACGGGGAGACCCAGTACTTC.

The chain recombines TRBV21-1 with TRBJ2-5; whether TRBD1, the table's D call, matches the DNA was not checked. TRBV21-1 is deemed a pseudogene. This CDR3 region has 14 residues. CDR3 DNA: TGTGCCAGCAGCAAAGTCAGGGTATCGGAGACCCAGTACTTC. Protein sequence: CASSKVRVSETQYF.

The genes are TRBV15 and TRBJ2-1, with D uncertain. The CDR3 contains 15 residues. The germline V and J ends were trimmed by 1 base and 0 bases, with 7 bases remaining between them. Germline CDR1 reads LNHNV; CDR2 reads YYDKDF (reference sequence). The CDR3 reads CATSRGTASYNEQFF. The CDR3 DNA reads TGTGCCACCAGCAGAGGAACAGCCTCCTACAATGAGCAGTTCTTC.

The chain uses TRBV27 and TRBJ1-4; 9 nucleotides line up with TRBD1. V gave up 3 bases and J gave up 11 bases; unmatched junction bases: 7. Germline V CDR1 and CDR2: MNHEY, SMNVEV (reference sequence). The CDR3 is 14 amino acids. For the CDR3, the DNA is TGTGCCAGCAGTTTGGGACAGGGCGGAGGGAAACTGTTTTTT. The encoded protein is CASSLGQGGGKLFF.

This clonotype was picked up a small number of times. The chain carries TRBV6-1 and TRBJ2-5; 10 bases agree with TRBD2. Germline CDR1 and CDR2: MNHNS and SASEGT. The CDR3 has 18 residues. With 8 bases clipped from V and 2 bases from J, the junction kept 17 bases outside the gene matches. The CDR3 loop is CASLTGLGLAGVQETQYF. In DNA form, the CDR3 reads TGTGCCAGCCTGACAGGACTTGGGCTAGCGGGAGTTCAAGAGACCCAGTACTTC.

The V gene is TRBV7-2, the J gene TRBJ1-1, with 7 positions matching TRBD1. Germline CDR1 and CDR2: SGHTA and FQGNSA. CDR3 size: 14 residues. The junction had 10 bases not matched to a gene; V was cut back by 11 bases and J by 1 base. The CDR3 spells CADTRDSTNTEAFF. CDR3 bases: TGTGCCGATACACGGGACAGCACGAACACTGAAGCTTTCTTT. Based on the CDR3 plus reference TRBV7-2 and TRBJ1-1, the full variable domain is GAGVSQSPSNKVTEKGKDVELRCDPISGHTALYWYRQSLGQGLEFLIYFQGNSAPDKSGLPSDRFSAERTGGSVSTLTIQRTQQEDSAVYLCADTRDSTNTEAFFGQGTRLTVV.

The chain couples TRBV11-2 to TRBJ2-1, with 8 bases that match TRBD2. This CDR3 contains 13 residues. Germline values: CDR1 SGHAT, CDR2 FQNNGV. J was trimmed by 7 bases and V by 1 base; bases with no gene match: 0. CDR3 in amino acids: CASSLAGGNEQFF. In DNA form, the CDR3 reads TGTGCCAGCAGCTTAGCGGGAGGGAATGAGCAGTTCTTC.